Presented here are 9 T cell receptor beta chains from one specimen sequenced in a study of cytomegalovirus exposure and HLA in healthy donors. Both 60 Vbeta primers and 13 Jbeta primers went into the PCR. Data came from immunoSEQ multiplex PCR; TCRdb stores just in-frame clones and leaves some out. The sample yields 200,000 to 250,000 clones, about 83% seen once. The sample comprised PBMCs. Source of these receptors: a human donor in good health.

This chain uses TRBV9 with TRBJ2-1; 8 bases are shared with TRBD2. The CDR3 sequence is 12 residues long. J gave up 12 bases and V 3 bases, and 5 bases lay outside the gene matches. Germline V gives CDR1 SGDLS, CDR2 YYNGEE. CDR3 in DNA: TGTGCCAGCAGCGCCGTAGCGGGGCCGCAGTTCTTC. Encoded protein: CASSAVAGPQFF.

The chain recombines TRBV12-5 with TRBJ2-1, with TRBD1 matching 7 bases. The CDR3 has 16 residues. The germline V gene has CDR1 LGHNT and CDR2 FRNRAP. Unmatched junction bases numbered 10, after V lost 0 bases and J lost 8 bases. The CDR3 DNA follows: TGTGCTAGTGGTTTGGTACTCGACAGGGCGACCGATGAGCAGTTCTTC. As protein: CASGLVLDRATDEQFF.

The rearrangement uses TRBV5-1 and TRBJ2-1; D might be TRBD2 (5 bases). The CDR3 sequence is 15 residues long. The V end was cut by 2 bases, the J end by 1 base, with 10 bases between. Germline-derived CDR1 and CDR2 are SGHRS and YFSETQ. The CDR3 here is CASSFGLLSYNEQFF. CDR3 DNA: TGCGCCAGCAGCTTTGGACTTCTTTCCTACAATGAGCAGTTCTTC.

The rearrangement uses TRBV11-2 and TRBJ2-1; 12 nucleotides agree with TRBD2. Per germline, CDR1 SGHAT and CDR2 FQNNGV. V gave up 1 base and J gave up 4 bases; unmatched junction bases: 8. This CDR3 comprises 18 residues. The CDR3 coding sequence is TGTGCCAGCAGCTTAGCCCCCGGACTAGCGGGAAAGTACAATGAGCAGTTCTTC. It codes for CASSLAPGLAGKYNEQFF.

The V gene is TRBV7-9, the J gene TRBJ2-7; 7 nucleotides align to TRBD1. V dropped 0 bases and J dropped 4; count of bases not matched to a gene: 9. Germline V gene data show CDR1 as SEHNR and CDR2 as FQNEAQ (reference sequence). This CDR3 is built from 16 residues. The chain's CDR3 is CASSLAAGPGGYEQYF. The CDR3 DNA is TGTGCCAGCAGCTTAGCGGCGGGCCCAGGGGGTTACGAGCAGTACTTC.

As concerns this clone: The junction and the germline gene differ at one end; a read error may be behind it. V is TRBV7-7 and J is TRBJ2-5; TRBD2 agrees at 8 bases. Germline assignment: CDR1 SSHAT and CDR2 FNYEAQ (reference sequence). The CDR3 consists of 15 residues. The CDR3 DNA reads as TGTGCTAGCAGCCTTTCCGGGACTAGTACAGAGACCCAGTACTTC. Encoded protein: CASSLSGTSTETQYF.

This chain uses TRBV5-1 with TRBJ1-4, with TRBD1 matching over 7 bases. Germline V lookup: CDR1 SGHRS, CDR2 YFSETQ. The CDR3 covers 14 residues. The V segment lost 1 base and the J segment 8 bases; nucleotides outside the gene matches: 5. The CDR3 here is CASSLSRGYEKLFF. Here the CDR3 DNA reads TGCGCCAGCAGCTTGAGCAGGGGGTACGAAAAACTGTTTTTT. Full variable domain (remainder filled in from reference TRBV5-1 and TRBJ1-4): KAGVTQTPRYLIKTRGQQVTLSCSPISGHRSVSWYQQTPGQGLQFLFEYFSETQRNKGNFPGRFSGRQFSNSRSEMNVSTLELGDSALYLCASSLSRGYEKLFFGSGTQLSVL.

This clone was picked up one time. V usage is TRBV7-2 and J usage is TRBJ1-4; no firm D call. CDR3 length: 14 residues. With 4 bases removed from V and 8 bases from J, the gap between germline ends came to 14 bases. CDR1 SGHTA and CDR2 FQGNSA come from the germline V gene. CDR3 loop: CASSSIWVREKLFF. The DNA for the CDR3 is TGTGCCAGCAGCTCGATTTGGGTGCGGGAAAAACTGTTTTTT. The full variable domain, with the rest looked up from reference TRBV7-2 and TRBJ1-4, is GAGVSQSPSNKVTEKGKDVELRCDPISGHTALYWYRQSLGQGLEFLIYFQGNSAPDKSGLPSDRFSAERTGGSVSTLTIQRTQQEDSAVYLCASSSIWVREKLFFGSGTQLSVL.

The chain has TRBV28 and TRBJ2-5; TRBD1 agrees at 7 bases. The V gene's germline CDR1 is MDHEN and CDR2 SYDVKM. Trimming at V came to 6 bases and at J to 4 bases, leaving 2 bases not matched to a gene. The CDR3 spans 12 residues. The CDR3 DNA reads TGTGCCAGCAGCAACAGGGGAGAGACCCAGTACTTC. The encoded protein is CASSNRGETQYF.